Presented here are 21 T cell receptor beta chains from one specimen sequenced in a study of blood T cell repertoires in COVID-19. TCRdb's copy holds only in-frame clones and misses some; the assay was immunoSEQ multiplex PCR. Of under 450,000 clones in the sample, 89% were seen once. Sequenced: peripheral blood. Every receptor here comes from a woman aged 40 to 50 with COVID-19, enrolled during active disease.

This chain connects TRBV28 to TRBJ1-1, with no clear D. This CDR3 is 13 amino acids long. Germline CDR1 and CDR2: MDHEN and SYDVKM. The V gene lost 7 bases and the J gene lost 5 bases, with 14 bases spanning the gap. The CDR3 is CASITLLGTEAFF. DNA for the CDR3: TGTGCCAGCATAACCCTACTAGGGACTGAAGCTTTCTTT.

This clone was recorded only once. The rearrangement links TRBV27 to TRBJ2-5, with a possible D match to TRBD2 (5 bases). The CDR3 is 16 residues long. Germline V gives CDR1 MNHEY, CDR2 SMNVEV (reference sequence). V was pared by 2 bases and J by 5 bases, with 18 bases between. The CDR3 reads CASSLGGSNGWETQYF. The CDR3 nucleotides read TGTGCCAGCAGTTTAGGTGGGAGTAATGGTTGGGAGACCCAGTACTTC.

This sequence joins TRBV10-3 and TRBJ2-1, with 10 bases identical to TRBD2. The CDR3 is 14 residues long. In germline, CDR1 is ENHRY, CDR2 SYGVKD. V was pared by 7 bases and J by 4 bases, with 4 bases of the junction left unmatched. The DNA of the CDR3 is TGTGCCATCAAACTAGCGGGAATGTACAATGAGCAGTTCTTC. This translates into CAIKLAGMYNEQFF.

The chain employs TRBV10-3 and TRBJ1-1; D unresolved. CDR3 length: 14 amino acids. Per the germline V gene, CDR1 is ENHRY and CDR2 is SYGVKD. Trimming shortened V by 3 bases and J by 5 bases, and 13 bases separated the two germline ends. The CDR3 DNA reads TGTGCCATCAGTGACCGGACGGCGGGGACTGAAGCTTTCTTT. Translation: CAISDRTAGTEAFF.

The V call is TRBV27, the J call TRBJ2-7, with 12 positions matching TRBD2. Germline lookup yields CDR1 MNHEY and CDR2 SMNVEV (reference sequence). With 3 bases clipped from V and 1 base from J, the junction kept 10 bases outside the gene matches. The CDR3 runs 18 residues. The CDR3 coding sequence is TGTGCCAGCAGTTTCCGGGCTAGCGGGAGGGTGGTATCCTACGAGCAGTACTTC. It codes for CASSFRASGRVVSYEQYF.

The J gene is TRBJ2-7, the V gene TRBV5-1, with D perhaps matching TRBD1 (6 bases). Trimming removed 1 base from V and 5 bases from J, with 10 bases in between. CDR3 length: 13 residues. Germline V gives CDR1 SGHRS, CDR2 YFSETQ. The CDR3 sequence: CASSLTGPHEQYF. The CDR3 DNA reads as TGCGCCAGCAGCTTGACAGGGCCCCACGAGCAGTACTTC.

DNA for the CDR3: TGTGCTAGTGGTTTAAAGAGTCAGCCCCAGCATTTT. This translates into CASGLKSQPQHF. This chain connects TRBV12-5 to TRBJ1-5, with unresolved D. The CDR3 extends over 12 amino acids. In germline, CDR1 is LGHNT, CDR2 FRNRAP. V shed 3 bases and J shed 6 bases, with 6 bases lying between them.

This chain joins TRBV24-1 and TRBJ2-1; 8 bases fit TRBD2. The germline V gene encodes CDR1 KGHDR and CDR2 SFDVKD. The CDR3 is 16 residues long. Losses at the gene ends were 5 bases for V and 3 bases for J; bases not matched to a gene: 8. Here the CDR3 DNA reads TGTGCCACCAGTGGGGGAGCGGGAGTAAGCTACAATGAGCAGTTCTTC. Translation: CATSGGAGVSYNEQFF.

The chain uses TRBV5-1 and TRBJ1-5; 8 bases are a match to TRBD1. Germline V gene lookup returns CDR1 SGHRS and CDR2 YFSETQ. The CDR3 runs 14 residues. Trimming cost V 4 bases and J 6 bases; bases outside gene matches: 6. This chain's CDR3 is CASSPDREGQPQHF. The CDR3 DNA reads TGCGCCAGCAGCCCGGACAGGGAAGGTCAGCCCCAGCATTTT. Drawing the rest from reference TRBV5-1 and TRBJ1-5, the complete variable domain is KAGVTQTPRYLIKTRGQQVTLSCSPISGHRSVSWYQQTPGQGLQFLFEYFSETQRNKGNFPGRFSGRQFSNSRSEMNVSTLELGDSALYLCASSPDREGQPQHFGDGTRLSIL.

The J gene is TRBJ2-5, the V gene TRBV5-4; D call uncertain. Trimming took off 3 bases at V and 0 bases at J, with 6 bases between the two ends. Looked up from germline, CDR1 is SGHNT and CDR2 is YYREEE (reference sequence). The CDR3 totals 13 residues. This CDR3 reads CASSSAYQETQYF. Here the CDR3 DNA reads TGTGCCAGCAGCTCCGCGTACCAAGAGACCCAGTACTTC.

This chain joins TRBV5-1 and TRBJ1-3; D remains unclear. The CDR3 is made up of 16 amino acids. V was cut by 4 bases and J by 0 bases, with 14 bases left in between. Germline V gene lookup returns CDR1 SGHRS and CDR2 YFSETQ. The CDR3 protein is CASSPNPRSSGNTIYF. DNA for the CDR3: TGCGCCAGCAGCCCAAACCCACGGAGCTCTGGAAACACCATATATTTT.

The chain couples TRBV6-2 or TRBV6-3 to TRBJ2-5, with D maybe TRBD1 (5 bases). The CDR3 loop spans 14 amino acids. Germline V gene data show CDR1 as MNHEY and CDR2 as SVGEGT. V gave up 1 base and J gave up 2 bases, with 8 bases separating them. The CDR3 region is CASSYWGQQETQYF. The CDR3 DNA reads TGTGCCAGCAGTTACTGGGGCCAACAAGAGACCCAGTACTTC.

V usage is TRBV29-1 and J usage is TRBJ1-1, with a weak D call TRBD1 (5 bases). The V gene's germline CDR1 is SQVTM and CDR2 ANQGSEA. The CDR3 totals 13 residues. Trimming pared 3 bases from V and 0 bases from J, leaving 8 bases between. The CDR3 coding sequence is TGCAGCGTTGACGTACAGGTGAACACTGAAGCTTTCTTT. It specifies CSVDVQVNTEAFF.

The chain couples TRBV11-3 to TRBJ1-6; possibly TRBD1 for D (5 bases). CDR3 size: 13 residues. With 1 base removed from V and 8 bases from J, the gap between germline ends came to 6 bases. Germline V gene lookup returns CDR1 SGHNT and CDR2 YENEEA. The CDR3 DNA sequence: TGTGCCAGCAGCTTAGGGGGGGATTCACCCCTCCACTTT. This codes for CASSLGGDSPLHF.

J is TRBJ2-3 and V is TRBV19; 8 bases align to TRBD2. Looked up from germline, CDR1 is LNHDA and CDR2 is SQIVND (reference sequence). The junction had 17 bases not matched to a gene; V was cut back by 6 bases and J by 6 bases. The CDR3 extends over 17 amino acids. In DNA, the CDR3 is TGTGCCAGTAGCAAATCGGGGGGGCGGATACAAATGGATACGCAGTATTTT. It translates to CASSKSGGRIQMDTQYF.

The rearrangement uses TRBV15 and TRBJ1-2; D is unresolved. The CDR3 consists of 17 residues. Trimming cost V 0 bases and J 4 bases, with 18 bases left between them. Germline CDR1 and CDR2: LNHNV and YYDKDF (reference sequence). Written as DNA, the CDR3 is TGTGCCACCAGCAGAGATCTCACCAGGTGGCAGCTCTATGGCTACACCTTC. This codes for CATSRDLTRWQLYGYTF.

This CDR3 is CASETGGARNSPLHF. As DNA, the CDR3 is TGTGCCAGCGAGACAGGGGGCGCACGGAATTCACCCCTCCACTTT. The chain links TRBV4-2 to TRBJ1-6, with TRBD1 matching over 10 bases. The ends lost 8 bases at V and 7 bases at J; junction bases unmatched: 8. The germline gives CDR1 LGHNA, CDR2 YNFKEQ. The CDR3 length is 15 residues.

The rearrangement uses TRBV5-1 and TRBJ2-1; no reliable D call. With 0 bases removed from V and 8 bases from J, the gap between germline ends came to 18 bases. Germline lookup yields CDR1 SGHRS and CDR2 YFSETQ. The CDR3 is 16 residues long. In DNA, the CDR3 is TGCGCCAGCAGCTTGGGGCTCGGCGGATCCCGAGATGAGCAGTTCTTC. Its translation is CASSLGLGGSRDEQFF.

The CDR3 is CSVVRGRTDTQYF. DNA of the CDR3: TGCAGCGTTGTGCGGGGTCGCACAGATACGCAGTATTTT. V gene TRBV29-1 combines with J gene TRBJ2-3; weak D call: TRBD2 (6 bases). V lost 4 bases, J lost 1 base, and 9 bases lay in between. Germline V lookup: CDR1 SQVTM, CDR2 ANQGSEA. The CDR3 length is 13 residues.

This sequence joins TRBV7-2 and TRBJ2-2, with D unclear. V shed 1 base and J shed 4 bases, with 4 bases lying between them. The CDR3 extends over 13 amino acids. CDR1 and CDR2 from the germline V gene are SGHTA and FQGNSA. The CDR3 region has the DNA TGTGCCAGCAGCTTAGACATCACCGGGGAGCTGTTTTTT. Its translation: CASSLDITGELFF. Full variable domain (outside the CDR3, taken from reference TRBV7-2 and TRBJ2-2): GAGVSQSPSNKVTEKGKDVELRCDPISGHTALYWYRQSLGQGLEFLIYFQGNSAPDKSGLPSDRFSAERTGGSVSTLTIQRTQQEDSAVYLCASSLDITGELFFGEGSRLTVL.

The chain has TRBV12-3 or TRBV12-4 and TRBJ1-2; D might be TRBD1 (6 bases). The V end was cut by 6 bases, the J end by 4 bases, with 12 bases between. This CDR3 comprises 13 residues. DNA for the CDR3: TGTGCCAGCAGGCGGACAGCCGTCTATGGCTACACCTTC. Its translation is CASRRTAVYGYTF.